This T cell receptor beta chain stems from a study of beta chain features in type 1 diabetes. Study-level findings and limits: Moderately but significantly shorter TCRB CDR3s were found in Type 1 diabetes patients in all four CD4+ subsets.

V lost 4 bases, J lost 6 bases, and 15 bases lay in between. The CDR3 length is 14 residues. CDR1 is SGHNT and CDR2 is YYREEE in the germline V gene (reference sequence). The sequenced template was cDNA made from the entire isolated RNA. The protocol was immunoSEQ multiplex PCR, while the TCRdb copy is restricted to in-frame clones and leaves out a portion. The sample records about 280,000 clones, over 12% being singletons. Note on this clone: The antigen is unknown.

This TCR was recovered from a man aged 18 to 30 with type 1 diabetes. V usage is TRBV5-4 and J usage is TRBJ2-3; the D gene is possibly TRBD2 (6 bases). The source material was naive CD4+ T cells from blood. CDR3 sequence (DNA): TGTGCCAGCAGCCCGGAGGGAGCCAGGGATACGCAGTATTTT. This translates into CASSPEGARDTQYF.